Listed here are 23 T cell receptor beta chains from one sample, sequenced in a study of blood T cells in healthy people across ages. A second roughly 6 to 12 cycle PCR used barcoded and J-beta primers. TCRdb reanalysed the 5' RACE reads using MiXCR and keeps one entry per CDR3 protein. The sample has fewer than 2,000,000 distinct CDR3 sequences; 39% are singletons. Material for sequencing was blood. These receptors came from a human donor in good health.

This clonotype showed up many times. The J gene is TRBJ2-7, the V gene TRBV25-1; D may correspond to TRBD1 or TRBD2 (5 bases each). Germline-derived CDR1 and CDR2 are MGHDK and SYGVNS. V lost 2 bases and J lost 6, with 5 bases in between. The CDR3 consists of 11 residues. The CDR3 is CASSEGGEQYF. The CDR3 DNA is TGTGCCAGCAGTGAAGGGGGCGAGCAGTACTTC.

The table lists this clonotype with a few counts. The chain links TRBV4-1 to TRBJ2-7; 8 nucleotides agree with TRBD2. CDR3 length: 16 amino acids. V gave up 1 base and J gave up 5 bases; unmatched junction bases: 10. From germline, CDR1 is MGHRA and CDR2 YSYEKL. CDR3 amino acids: CASSQVGVGLADEQYF. In DNA form, the CDR3 reads TGCGCCAGCAGCCAAGTCGGGGTTGGACTAGCCGACGAGCAGTACTTC.

V gene TRBV12-3 or TRBV12-4 combines with J gene TRBJ2-7; D remains ambiguous. The CDR3 is 13 amino acids. V lost 3 bases, J lost 4 bases, and 10 bases lay in between. This CDR3 reads CASSFDRNYEQYF. The CDR3 DNA follows: TGTGCCAGCAGTTTTGATCGGAATTACGAGCAGTACTTC.

The chain is built from TRBV28 and TRBJ1-1; D call uncertain. The ends were cut back, 6 bases at V and 2 bases at J, with 7 bases in the middle. The CDR3 has 12 residues. CDR1 MDHEN and CDR2 SYDVKM come from the germline V gene. This CDR3 is CASRVYNTEAFF. The CDR3 coding sequence is TGTGCCAGCAGGGTGTATAACACTGAAGCTTTCTTT.

The chain uses TRBV7-2 and TRBJ2-5; unclear D gene. This CDR3 has 14 amino acids. In germline, CDR1 is SGHTA, CDR2 FQGNSA. V was trimmed by 0 bases and J by 5 bases, leaving 10 bases between them. Written as DNA, the CDR3 is TGTGCCAGCAGCTTAGCGCGGTACGGGGAGACCCAGTACTTC. Translating it yields CASSLARYGETQYF.

Only a few counts were recorded for this clonotype. The chain uses TRBV7-2 and TRBJ1-5; TRBD1 agrees at 8 bases. Germline CDR1 SGHTA, CDR2 FQGNSA. The CDR3 spans 15 residues. The ends lost 2 bases at V and 7 bases at J; junction bases unmatched: 7. The CDR3 DNA sequence: TGTGCCAGCAGCTTAAGCAGGGGGCTCGGACAGCCCCAGCATTTT. Translation: CASSLSRGLGQPQHF.

This chain uses TRBV4-2 with TRBJ2-7, with D uncertain. The V gene's germline CDR1 is LGHNA and CDR2 YNFKEQ. The CDR3 runs 16 residues. With 1 base removed from V and 3 bases from J, the gap between germline ends came to 16 bases. CDR3 protein: CASSQVVVPQVYEQYF. CDR3 in DNA: TGTGCCAGCAGCCAAGTTGTAGTACCCCAAGTCTACGAGCAGTACTTC.

This clonotype came up a few times. The V gene is TRBV3-1, the J gene TRBJ1-2; D is uncertain. Trimming shortened V by 4 bases and J by 4 bases, and 16 bases separated the two germline ends. Germline V gene data show CDR1 as LGHDT and CDR2 as YNNKEL (reference sequence). CDR3 length: 15 residues. The CDR3 here is CASSREVGVPYGYTF. In nucleotides, the CDR3 is TGTGCCAGCAGCCGCGAGGTTGGGGTACCCTATGGCTACACCTTC.

CDR3 nucleotide sequence: TGTGCCAGCAGCCAAACCCGGAGCCGCGGGGAGCTGTTTTTT. This sequence encodes CASSQTRSRGELFF. V is TRBV14 and J is TRBJ2-2; unclear D gene. Germline V CDR1 and CDR2: SGHDN, FVKESK. Between the trimmed V and J ends, which lost 2 bases and 7 bases, there was a span of 11 bases. This CDR3 is built from 14 residues. Together with reference TRBV14 and TRBJ2-2, the CDR3 gives the full variable domain: EAGVTQFPSHSVIEKGQTVTLRCDPISGHDNLYWYRRVMGKEIKFLLHFVKESKQDESGMPNNRFLAERTGGTYSTLKVQPAELEDSGVYFCASSQTRSRGELFFGEGSRLTVL.

The rearrangement links TRBV28 to TRBJ2-1, with 12 bases matching TRBD2. The CDR3 extends over 16 amino acids. The germline CDR1 and CDR2 sequences are MDHEN and SYDVKM. J gave up 7 bases and V 2 bases, and 6 bases lay outside the gene matches. The CDR3 is CASSLTSGGRGNEQFF. The CDR3 DNA sequence: TGTGCCAGCAGTTTAACTAGCGGGGGGCGGGGGAATGAGCAGTTCTTC.

The chain recombines TRBV7-9 with TRBJ2-3; D perhaps matches TRBD1 (6 bases). The germline gives CDR1 SEHNR, CDR2 FQNEAQ (reference sequence). CDR3 length equals 15 residues. Between the trimmed V and J ends, which lost 5 bases and 2 bases, there was a span of 14 bases. CDR3 sequence reads: CASSRTGSVTDTQYF. CDR3 DNA: TGTGCCAGCAGCCGAACAGGGTCGGTCACAGATACGCAGTATTTT.

This chain connects TRBV12-3 or TRBV12-4 to TRBJ2-2; TRBD1 or TRBD2 may be the D gene (5 bases each). Trimming removed 3 bases at V and 6 bases at J, with 8 bases between. The CDR3 extends over 13 amino acids. The DNA of the CDR3 is TGTGCCAGCAGTTTGGGGGAATCCGGGGAGCTGTTTTTT. This gives the protein CASSLGESGELFF.

This clonotype was seen a few times. The chain combines TRBV9 with TRBJ1-1; no reliable D call. This CDR3 is 13 amino acids long. Trimming pared 0 bases from V and 5 bases from J, leaving 8 bases between. Per the germline V gene, CDR1 is SGDLS and CDR2 is YYNGEE. CDR3 protein: CASSVGIGTEAFF. The CDR3 DNA sequence: TGTGCCAGCAGCGTAGGTATCGGGACTGAAGCTTTCTTT.

The CDR3 DNA is TGTGCCAGCAGTTTAGGACTAGTGGGCAACACAGATACGCAGTATTTT. Translating it yields CASSLGLVGNTDTQYF. J is TRBJ2-3 and V is TRBV28, with TRBD2 matching over 7 bases. Trimming cost V 2 bases and J 2 bases; bases outside gene matches: 7. The CDR3 sequence is 16 residues long. Germline V gene data show CDR1 as MDHEN and CDR2 as SYDVKM.

V and J are TRBV3-1 and TRBJ2-5; possibly TRBD2 for D (6 bases). V was clipped by 0 bases and J by 1 base, with 9 bases between them. Germline assignment: CDR1 LGHDT and CDR2 YNNKEL (reference sequence). The CDR3 is made up of 15 amino acids. CDR3 protein: CASSQDGTLQETQYF. Written as DNA, the CDR3 is TGTGCCAGCAGCCAAGACGGGACTCTCCAAGAGACCCAGTACTTC.

This clonotype was detected only once. This chain uses TRBV20-1 with TRBJ2-7, with 7 bases that match TRBD1. V was pared by 4 bases and J by 5 bases, with 11 bases of the junction left unmatched. CDR3 length: 14 residues. CDR1 is DFQATT and CDR2 is SNEGSKA in the germline V gene (reference sequence). The CDR3 loop is CSATSGTVFHEQYF. The DNA for the CDR3 is TGCAGTGCTACCTCCGGGACAGTCTTCCACGAGCAGTACTTC.

This clonotype was counted a single time. The chain has TRBV28 and TRBJ2-5, with 7 bases matching TRBD1. The V gene end was trimmed by 10 bases and the J gene end by 1 base; junction bases not matched to a gene: 21. CDR3 size: 18 residues. Germline V gives CDR1 MDHEN, CDR2 SYDVKM. Here the CDR3 DNA reads TGTGCCAACAAATCAAGGGGGAGACAGGGACCTCTCCAAGAGACCCAGTACTTC. It yields the protein CANKSRGRQGPLQETQYF.

The J gene is TRBJ2-1, the V gene TRBV7-2; D is uncertain. The CDR3 length is 16 residues. V was cut by 2 bases and J by 5 bases, with 16 bases left in between. CDR1 is SGHTA, CDR2 FQGNSA, per germline. The CDR3, as DNA: TGTGCCAGCAGCTTAATGGCAGCACTTAACAACAATGAGCAGTTCTTC. It yields the protein CASSLMAALNNNEQFF.

This rearrangement joins TRBV12-3 or TRBV12-4 to TRBJ1-1; no clear D gene. Trimming removed 3 bases at V and 8 bases at J, with 13 bases between. This CDR3 region has 13 residues. The CDR3 is CASSFSLREEAFF. The CDR3 DNA follows: TGTGCCAGCAGTTTTAGTTTAAGGGAAGAAGCTTTCTTT.

This clonotype was counted only a few times. The chain uses TRBV20-1 and TRBJ2-7; TRBD2 is a possible D gene (6 bases). CDR1 is DFQATT and CDR2 is SNEGSKA in the germline V gene (reference sequence). The CDR3 length is 14 residues. V shed 4 bases and J shed 3 bases, with 16 bases lying between them. The CDR3 region is CSAIPRDFIYEQYF. The CDR3 nucleotides read TGCAGTGCTATACCCCGGGACTTTATCTACGAGCAGTACTTC.

In its sample, this clonotype was seen a few times. The CDR3 sequence is CASSPLMWGQGSSNQPQHF. The CDR3 nucleotides are TGTGCCAGCAGTCCTCTAATGTGGGGACAGGGGAGTAGCAATCAGCCCCAGCATTTT. This rearrangement joins TRBV27 to TRBJ1-5; 10 nucleotides line up with TRBD1. The J segment lost 0 bases and the V segment lost 5 bases, leaving 13 bases of the junction unmatched. This CDR3 spans 19 amino acids. Per the germline V gene, CDR1 is MNHEY and CDR2 is SMNVEV (reference sequence).

V and J are TRBV15 and TRBJ2-1, with TRBD2 as a possible D gene (7 bases). Trimming stripped 3 bases from V and 13 bases from J, with 28 bases between. The CDR3 is 17 amino acids. Germline CDR1 LNHNV, CDR2 YYDKDF (reference sequence). Here the CDR3 DNA reads TGTGCCACCAGCAGGTCCCCGGGCCGGGGGGCCAAAAACATTCAGTTCTTC. Its translation is CATSRSPGRGAKNIQFF.

V is TRBV6-1 and J is TRBJ2-1; possible D gene TRBD2, 6 bases. Germline CDR1 MNHNS, CDR2 SASEGT. This CDR3 spans 16 amino acids. Trimming left V 8 bases short and J 3 bases short, with 20 bases between. In nucleotides, the CDR3 is TGTGCCAGCTGTTGCCGCGTCCGGGACTTCTACAATGAGCAGTTCTTC. Amino acid sequence: CASCCRVRDFYNEQFF.